The entry below describes one T cell receptor beta chain. What it binds is unknown. Per the germline V gene, CDR1 is MDHEN and CDR2 is SYDVKM. V shed 4 bases and J shed 0 bases, with 16 bases lying between them. This CDR3 contains 17 residues. This specimen comes from a study of T cell responses to AZD1222 COVID-19 vaccine. Study-level information: Second-dose schedules of about 4 or about 12 weeks were combined.

Data came from immunoSEQ multiplex PCR; TCRdb stores just in-frame clones and leaves some out. The sample has about 140,000 clones, 85% to 95% seen once. Study-level results: Only after the peak T cell response were repertoires sampled. Only five to seven individuals given AZD1222 were seropositive at baseline. Females made up more of the donors, who were largely white British, and clonal diversity may have come out too low.

This receptor was taken from an adult in good health. The material was peripheral blood, obtained on day 0 of AZD1222 vaccination. The chain recombines TRBV28 with TRBJ1-5, with D hard to call. The CDR3 reads CASSSRLTIHSNQPQHF. CDR3 nucleotides: TGTGCCAGCAGTTCACGTCTCACTATTCATAGCAATCAGCCCCAGCATTTT.